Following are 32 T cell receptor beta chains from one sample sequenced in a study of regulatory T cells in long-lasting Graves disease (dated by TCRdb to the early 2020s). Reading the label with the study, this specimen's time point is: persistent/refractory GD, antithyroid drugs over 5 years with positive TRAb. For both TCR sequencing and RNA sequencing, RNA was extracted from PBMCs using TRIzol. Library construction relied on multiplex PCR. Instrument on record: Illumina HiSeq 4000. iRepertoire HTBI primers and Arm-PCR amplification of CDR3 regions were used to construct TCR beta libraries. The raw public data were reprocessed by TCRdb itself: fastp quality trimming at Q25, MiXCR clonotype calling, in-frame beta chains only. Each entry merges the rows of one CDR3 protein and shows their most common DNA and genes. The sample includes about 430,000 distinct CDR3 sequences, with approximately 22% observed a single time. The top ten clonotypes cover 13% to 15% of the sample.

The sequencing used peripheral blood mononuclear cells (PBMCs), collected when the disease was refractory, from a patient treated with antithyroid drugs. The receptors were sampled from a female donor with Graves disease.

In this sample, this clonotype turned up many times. CDR3 DNA: TGTGCCAGCAGCCAGCGACTAGCGGGAGGGCCGCTCTTCCACGAGCAGTACTTC. This sequence encodes CASSQRLAGGPLFHEQYF. The J gene is TRBJ2-7, the V gene TRBV11-1; 14 bases are shared with TRBD2. Germline-derived CDR1 and CDR2 are SGHAT and FQDESV (reference sequence). Trimming cost V 5 bases and J 5 bases; bases outside gene matches: 14. This CDR3 has 18 amino acids.

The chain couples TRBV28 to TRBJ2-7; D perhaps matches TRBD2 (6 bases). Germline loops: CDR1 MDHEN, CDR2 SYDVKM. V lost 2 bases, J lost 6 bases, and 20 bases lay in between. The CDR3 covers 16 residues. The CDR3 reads CASSLTTPGPAGEQYF. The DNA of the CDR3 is TGTGCCAGCAGTTTAACGACCCCGGGACCAGCGGGCGAGCAGTACTTC.

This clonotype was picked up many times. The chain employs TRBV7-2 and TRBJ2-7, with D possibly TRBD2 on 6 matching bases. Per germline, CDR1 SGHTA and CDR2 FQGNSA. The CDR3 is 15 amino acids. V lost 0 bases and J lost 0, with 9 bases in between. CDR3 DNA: TGTGCCAGCAGCTTAGCTCCTAGCGTCTCCTACGAGCAGTACTTC. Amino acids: CASSLAPSVSYEQYF. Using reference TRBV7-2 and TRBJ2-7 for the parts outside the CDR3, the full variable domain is GAGVSQSPSNKVTEKGKDVELRCDPISGHTALYWYRQSLGQGLEFLIYFQGNSAPDKSGLPSDRFSAERTGGSVSTLTIQRTQQEDSAVYLCASSLAPSVSYEQYFGPGTRLTVT.

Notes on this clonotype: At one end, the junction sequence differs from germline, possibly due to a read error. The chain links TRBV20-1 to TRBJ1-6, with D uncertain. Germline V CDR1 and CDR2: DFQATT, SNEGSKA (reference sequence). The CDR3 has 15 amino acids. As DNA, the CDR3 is TGCAGTGCTCCCCAGAGTGGGAGTTATAATTCACCCCTCCATTTT. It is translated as CSAPQSGSYNSPLHF.

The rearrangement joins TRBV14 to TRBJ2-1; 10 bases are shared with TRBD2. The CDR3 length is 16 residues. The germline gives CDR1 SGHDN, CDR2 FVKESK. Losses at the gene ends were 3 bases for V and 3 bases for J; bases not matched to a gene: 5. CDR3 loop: CASSHFGLADYNEQFF. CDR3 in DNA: TGTGCCAGCAGCCACTTCGGACTAGCGGACTACAATGAGCAGTTCTTC.

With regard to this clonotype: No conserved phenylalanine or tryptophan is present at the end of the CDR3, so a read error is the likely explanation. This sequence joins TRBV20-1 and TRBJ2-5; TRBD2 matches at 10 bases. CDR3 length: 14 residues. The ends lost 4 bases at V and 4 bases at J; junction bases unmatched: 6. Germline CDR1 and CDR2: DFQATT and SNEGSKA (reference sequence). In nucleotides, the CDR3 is TGCAGTGCTACTTCTAGCGGGAGTATAGAGACCCAGTACCTC. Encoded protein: CSATSSGSIETQYL.

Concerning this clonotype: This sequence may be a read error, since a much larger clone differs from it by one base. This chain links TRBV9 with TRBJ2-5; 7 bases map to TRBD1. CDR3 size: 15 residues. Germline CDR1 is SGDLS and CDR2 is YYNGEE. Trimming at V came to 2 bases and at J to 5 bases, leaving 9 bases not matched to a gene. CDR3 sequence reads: CASSVGQMKWETQYF. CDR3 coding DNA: TGTGCCAGCAGCGTGGGACAGATGAAATGGGAGACCCAGTACTTC. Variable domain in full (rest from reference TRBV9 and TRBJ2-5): DSGVTQTPKHLITATGQRVTLRCSPRSGDLSVYWYQQSLDQGLQFLIQYYNGEERAKGNILERFSAQQFPDLHSELNLSSLELGDSALYFCASSVGQMKWETQYFGPGTRLLVL.

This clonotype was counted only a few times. CDR3 sequence: CSARGVELGYTF. Written as DNA, the CDR3 is TGCAGTGCTAGAGGGGTTGAACTGGGCTACACCTTC. The chain couples TRBV20-1 to TRBJ1-2; D is uncertain. Germline lookup yields CDR1 DFQATT and CDR2 SNEGSKA (reference sequence). Trimming shortened V by 1 base and J by 8 bases, and 11 bases separated the two germline ends. The length of the CDR3 is 12 residues.

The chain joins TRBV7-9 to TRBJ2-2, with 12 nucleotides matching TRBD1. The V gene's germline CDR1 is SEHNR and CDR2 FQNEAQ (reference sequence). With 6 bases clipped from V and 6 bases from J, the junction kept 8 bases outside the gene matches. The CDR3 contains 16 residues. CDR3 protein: CASSLLGQGAPGELFF. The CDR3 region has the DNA TGTGCCAGCAGTTTGCTGGGACAGGGGGCCCCCGGGGAGCTGTTTTTT.

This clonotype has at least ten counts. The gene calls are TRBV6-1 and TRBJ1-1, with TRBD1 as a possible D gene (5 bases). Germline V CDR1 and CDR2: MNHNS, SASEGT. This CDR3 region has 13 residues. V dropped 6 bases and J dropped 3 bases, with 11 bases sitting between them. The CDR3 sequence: CASRVRVDTEAFF. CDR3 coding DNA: TGTGCCAGCAGGGTCAGGGTTGACACTGAAGCTTTCTTT.

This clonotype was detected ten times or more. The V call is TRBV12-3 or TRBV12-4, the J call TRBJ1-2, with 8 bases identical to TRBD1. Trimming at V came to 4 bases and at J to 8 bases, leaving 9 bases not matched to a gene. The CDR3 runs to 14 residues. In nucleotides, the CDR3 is TGTGCCAGCAGTTACCTGGACAGGGCGGAGGGCTACACCTTC. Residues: CASSYLDRAEGYTF.

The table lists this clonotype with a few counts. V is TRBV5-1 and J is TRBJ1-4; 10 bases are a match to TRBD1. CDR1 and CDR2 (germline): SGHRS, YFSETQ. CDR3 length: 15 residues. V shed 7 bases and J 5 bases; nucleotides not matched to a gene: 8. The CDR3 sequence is CASRPGTGENEKLFF. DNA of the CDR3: TGCGCCAGCCGACCCGGGACAGGGGAAAATGAAAAACTGTTTTTT.

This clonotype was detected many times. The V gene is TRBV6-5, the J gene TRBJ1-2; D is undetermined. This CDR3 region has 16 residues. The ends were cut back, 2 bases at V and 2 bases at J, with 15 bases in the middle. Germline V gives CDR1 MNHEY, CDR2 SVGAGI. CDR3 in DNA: TGTGCCAGCAGTTACGGTCCTGGTTTAGGCAACTATGGCTACACCTTC. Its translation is CASSYGPGLGNYGYTF.

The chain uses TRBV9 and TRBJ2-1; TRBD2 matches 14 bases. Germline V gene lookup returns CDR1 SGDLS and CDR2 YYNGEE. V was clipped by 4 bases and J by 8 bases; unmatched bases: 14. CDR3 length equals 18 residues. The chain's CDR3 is CASSFPTSGRAVGDEQFF. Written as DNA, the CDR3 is TGTGCCAGCAGCTTCCCGACTAGCGGGAGGGCCGTGGGGGATGAGCAGTTCTTC.

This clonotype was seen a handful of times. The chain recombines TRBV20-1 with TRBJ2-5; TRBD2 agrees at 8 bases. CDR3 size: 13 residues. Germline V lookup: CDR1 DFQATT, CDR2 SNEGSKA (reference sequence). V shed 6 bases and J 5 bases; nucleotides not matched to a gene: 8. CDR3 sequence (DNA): TGCAGTGCACCAGCGGGAGCTGGGGAGACCCAGTACTTC. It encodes CSAPAGAGETQYF.

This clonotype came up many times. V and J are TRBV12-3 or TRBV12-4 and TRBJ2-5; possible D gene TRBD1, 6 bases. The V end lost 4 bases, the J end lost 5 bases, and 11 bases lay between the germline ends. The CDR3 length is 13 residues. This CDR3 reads CASSSGAAETQYF. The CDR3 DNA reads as TGTGCCAGCAGTTCAGGGGCGGCGGAGACCCAGTACTTC.

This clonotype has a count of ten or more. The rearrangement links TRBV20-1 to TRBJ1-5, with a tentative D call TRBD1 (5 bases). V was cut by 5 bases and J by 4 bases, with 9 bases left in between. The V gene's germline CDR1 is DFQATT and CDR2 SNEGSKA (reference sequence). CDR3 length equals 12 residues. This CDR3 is CSAWQGNQPQHF. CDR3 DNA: TGCAGTGCTTGGCAGGGAAATCAGCCCCAGCATTTT.

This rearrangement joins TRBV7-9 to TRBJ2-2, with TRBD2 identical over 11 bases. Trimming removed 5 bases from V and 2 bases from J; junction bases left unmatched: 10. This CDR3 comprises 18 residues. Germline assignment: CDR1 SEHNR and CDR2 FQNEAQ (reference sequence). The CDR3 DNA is TGTGCCAGCAGCCGTGGGCCTAGCGGGAGGAGTAACACCGGGGAGCTGTTTTTT. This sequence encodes CASSRGPSGRSNTGELFF.

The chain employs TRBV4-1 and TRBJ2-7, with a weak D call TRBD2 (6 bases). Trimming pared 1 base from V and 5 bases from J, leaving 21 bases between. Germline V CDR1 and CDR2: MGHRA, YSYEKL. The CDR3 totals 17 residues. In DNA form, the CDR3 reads TGCGCCAGCAGCCAAGTTTTCTTCGGAGAGGAGGGAAACGAGCAGTACTTC. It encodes CASSQVFFGEEGNEQYF.

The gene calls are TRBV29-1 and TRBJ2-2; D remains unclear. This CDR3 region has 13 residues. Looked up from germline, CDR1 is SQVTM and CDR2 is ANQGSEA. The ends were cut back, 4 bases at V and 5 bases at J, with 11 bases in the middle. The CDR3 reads CSVVRLGTGELFF. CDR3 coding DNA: TGCAGCGTTGTGCGACTTGGTACCGGGGAGCTGTTTTTT.

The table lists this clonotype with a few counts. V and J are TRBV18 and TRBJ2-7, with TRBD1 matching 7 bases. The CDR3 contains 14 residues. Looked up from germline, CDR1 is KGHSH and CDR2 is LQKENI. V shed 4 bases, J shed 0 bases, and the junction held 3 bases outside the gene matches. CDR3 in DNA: TGTGCCAGCTCACGGGGACAGCTCTCCTACGAGCAGTACTTC. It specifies CASSRGQLSYEQYF. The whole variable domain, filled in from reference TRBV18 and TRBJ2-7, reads NAGVMQNPRHLVRRRGQEARLRCSPMKGHSHVYWYRQLPEEGLKFMVYLQKENIIDESGMPKERFSAEFPKEGPSILRIQQVVRGDSAAYFCASSRGQLSYEQYFGPGTRLTVT.

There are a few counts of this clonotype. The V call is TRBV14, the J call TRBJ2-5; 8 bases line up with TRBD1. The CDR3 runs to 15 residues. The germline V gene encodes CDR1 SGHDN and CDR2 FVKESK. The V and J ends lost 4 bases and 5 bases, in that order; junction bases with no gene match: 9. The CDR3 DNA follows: TGTGCCAGCAGCCTAGGACAGGGACGTGTGGAGACCCAGTACTTC. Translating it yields CASSLGQGRVETQYF.

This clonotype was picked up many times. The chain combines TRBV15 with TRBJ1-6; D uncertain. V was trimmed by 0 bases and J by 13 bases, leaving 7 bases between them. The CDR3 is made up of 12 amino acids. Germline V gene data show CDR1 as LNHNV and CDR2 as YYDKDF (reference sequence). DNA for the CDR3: TGTGCCACCAGCAGAGATAGGAGTCCCCTCCACTTT. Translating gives CATSRDRSPLHF.

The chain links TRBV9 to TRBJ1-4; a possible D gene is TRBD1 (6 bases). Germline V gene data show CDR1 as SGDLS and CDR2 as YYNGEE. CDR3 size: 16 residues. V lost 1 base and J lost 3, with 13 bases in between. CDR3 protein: CASSVSTGSANEKLFF. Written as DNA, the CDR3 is TGTGCCAGCAGCGTATCAACAGGGTCAGCTAATGAAAAACTGTTTTTT.

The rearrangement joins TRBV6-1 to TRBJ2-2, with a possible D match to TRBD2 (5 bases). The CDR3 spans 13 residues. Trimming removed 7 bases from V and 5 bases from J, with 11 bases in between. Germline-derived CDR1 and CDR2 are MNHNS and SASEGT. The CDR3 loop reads CASTMDLTGELFF. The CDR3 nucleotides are TGTGCCAGCACCATGGACTTGACCGGGGAGCTGTTTTTT.

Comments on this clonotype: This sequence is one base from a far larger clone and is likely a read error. This chain's CDR3 is CASSDSGRIGTQYF. CDR3 nucleotides: TGTGCCAGCAGTGATAGCGGGAGAATTGGGACCCAGTACTTC. The rearrangement joins TRBV2 to TRBJ2-1; TRBD2 matches at 9 bases. The assigned J gene may be wrong: the sequence end matches TRBJ2-5 better. Per germline, CDR1 SNHLY and CDR2 FYNNEI. The CDR3 is made up of 14 amino acids.

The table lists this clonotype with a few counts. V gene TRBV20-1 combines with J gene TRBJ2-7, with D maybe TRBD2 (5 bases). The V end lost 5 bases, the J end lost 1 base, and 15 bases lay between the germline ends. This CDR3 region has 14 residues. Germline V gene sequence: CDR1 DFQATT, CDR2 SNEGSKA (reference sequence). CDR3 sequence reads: CSAPYRGSSYEQYF. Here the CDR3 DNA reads TGCAGTGCTCCATACCGGGGATCATCCTACGAGCAGTACTTC.

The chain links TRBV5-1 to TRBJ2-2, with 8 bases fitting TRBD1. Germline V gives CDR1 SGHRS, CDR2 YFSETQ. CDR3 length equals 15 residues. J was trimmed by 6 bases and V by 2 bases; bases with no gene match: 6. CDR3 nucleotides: TGCGCCAGCAGCTTCCCCCAGGGGGCGTCCGGGGAGCTGTTTTTT. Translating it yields CASSFPQGASGELFF. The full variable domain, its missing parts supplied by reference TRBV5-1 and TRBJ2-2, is KAGVTQTPRYLIKTRGQQVTLSCSPISGHRSVSWYQQTPGQGLQFLFEYFSETQRNKGNFPGRFSGRQFSNSRSEMNVSTLELGDSALYLCASSFPQGASGELFFGEGSRLTVL.

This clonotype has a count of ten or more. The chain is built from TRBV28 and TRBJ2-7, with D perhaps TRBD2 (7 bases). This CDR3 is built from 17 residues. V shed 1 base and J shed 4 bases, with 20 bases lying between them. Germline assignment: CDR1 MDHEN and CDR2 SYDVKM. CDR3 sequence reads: CASSLYSPSRGGYEQYF. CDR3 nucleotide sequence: TGTGCCAGCAGTTTATATTCCCCCTCGAGGGGGGGATACGAGCAGTACTTC.

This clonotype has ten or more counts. CDR3: CASSSLTGDQSLLTEAFF. CDR3 in DNA: TGTGCCAGCAGCTCATTAACAGGGGATCAGTCGTTACTCACTGAAGCTTTCTTT. The rearrangement uses TRBV11-2 and TRBJ1-1; TRBD1 aligns across 7 bases. Trimming cost V 4 bases and J 4 bases; bases outside gene matches: 18. CDR3 length equals 18 residues. Germline V CDR1 and CDR2: SGHAT, FQNNGV. Looking up the rest from reference TRBV11-2 and TRBJ1-1 gives the full variable domain: EAGVAQSPRYKIIEKRQSVAFWCNPISGHATLYWYQQILGQGPKLLIQFQNNGVVDDSQLPKDRFSAERLKGVDSTLKIQPAKLEDSAVYLCASSSLTGDQSLLTEAFFGQGTRLTVV.

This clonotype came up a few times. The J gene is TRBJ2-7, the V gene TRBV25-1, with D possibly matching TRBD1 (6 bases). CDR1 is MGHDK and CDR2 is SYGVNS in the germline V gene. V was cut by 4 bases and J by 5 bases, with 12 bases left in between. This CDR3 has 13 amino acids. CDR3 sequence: CASSASGVHEQYF. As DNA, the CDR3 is TGTGCCAGCAGTGCCTCAGGGGTACACGAGCAGTACTTC.

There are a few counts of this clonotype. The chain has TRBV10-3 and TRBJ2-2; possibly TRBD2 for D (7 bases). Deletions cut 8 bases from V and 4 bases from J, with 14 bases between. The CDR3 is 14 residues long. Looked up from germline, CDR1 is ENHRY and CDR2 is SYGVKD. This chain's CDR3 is CAIQGGGSTGELFF. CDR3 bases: TGTGCCATCCAGGGAGGGGGGAGCACCGGGGAGCTGTTTTTT.